Listed here are 2 T cell receptor beta chains from one sample, sequenced in a study of T-cell memory formation after mild COVID-19. From the 5' RACE reads, TCRdb called clonotypes with MiXCR, one entry per CDR3 protein. The sample includes about 430,000 distinct CDR3 sequences, roughly 18% seen only once; the top ten take roughly 21%. The specimen was PBMCs or a T cell subset sorted from them (not recorded which). Receptors originate from a man between 18 and 35 years old who had mild COVID-19 (a few samples of this study predate the infection). Cell type and time point are not known.

This clonotype appeared a few times. The chain carries TRBV5-1 and TRBJ2-2, with TRBD2 matching over 8 bases. The CDR3 extends over 16 amino acids. Germline CDR1 and CDR2: SGHRS and YFSETQ. V dropped 0 bases and J dropped 3; count of bases not matched to a gene: 4. CDR3 nucleotide sequence: TGCGCCAGCAGCTTGGTAGCGGGGTCGGACACCGGGGAGCTGTTTTTT. Protein: CASSLVAGSDTGELFF.

This clonotype has more than one count but fewer than ten. The DNA for the CDR3 is TGTGCCAGCGGACAGGGGACCTACAATGAGCAGTTCTTC. Its protein is CASGQGTYNEQFF. The rearrangement uses TRBV12-3 or TRBV12-4 and TRBJ2-1; 9 bases are a match to TRBD1. This CDR3 region has 13 residues. V shed 8 bases, J shed 2 bases, and the junction held 1 base outside the gene matches.